Below, 23 T cell receptor beta chains from the same sample are listed, as sequenced in a study of cytomegalovirus exposure and HLA in healthy donors (TCRdb year 2017). The library was produced with the immunoSEQ multiplex PCR assay. As stored in TCRdb, this immuneACCESS dataset retains in-frame rearrangements with V and J assigned. A fraction of the clones does not appear; measured against another copy, unresolved V genes explain less than half of the discrepancy, and the remainder lacks a known reason. This sample holds more than 60,000 clones; about 89% were observed only once. 1.5% to 2% of the sample goes to the ten largest clones. The material sequenced was PBMCs. The receptors derive from a woman younger than 30 in good health and CMV-seronegative.

V gene TRBV29-1 combines with J gene TRBJ2-7, with TRBD1 matching over 10 bases. The CDR3 runs to 12 residues. The trim removed 6 bases at V and 4 bases at J, leaving 3 bases unmatched. Looked up from germline, CDR1 is SQVTM and CDR2 is ANQGSEA. CDR3 nucleotide sequence: TGCAGCGTATTGGGACAGGGGTACGAGCAGTACTTC. Its translation: CSVLGQGYEQYF.

V is TRBV11-1 and J is TRBJ2-5, with 8 bases matching TRBD2. After removal of 3 bases from V and 2 bases from J, the junction contained 8 bases not matched to a gene. The CDR3 sequence is 16 residues long. The germline gives CDR1 SGHAT, CDR2 FQDESV (reference sequence). This chain's CDR3 is CASSFSISSGQETQYF. CDR3 coding DNA: TGTGCCAGCAGCTTTAGTATATCTAGCGGGCAAGAGACCCAGTACTTC.

CDR3 loop: CASSSETSRSTDTQYF. Here the CDR3 DNA reads TGCGCCAGCAGCTCAGAGACTAGTCGTAGCACAGATACGCAGTATTTT. The chain links TRBV5-1 to TRBJ2-3, with D tentatively TRBD2 (6 bases). CDR1 and CDR2 from the germline V gene are SGHRS and YFSETQ. Trimming stripped 3 bases from V and 0 bases from J, with 14 bases between. This CDR3 is built from 16 residues.

This clone was observed once. This chain uses TRBV18 with TRBJ1-1; 8 positions match TRBD1. V lost 3 bases, J lost 4 bases, and 7 bases stayed unmatched. The germline CDR1 and CDR2 sequences are KGHSH and LQKENI. This CDR3 region has 15 residues. The CDR3 DNA sequence: TGTGCCAGCTCACCTCAATCAGGGGGCAGCACTGAAGCTTTCTTT. Translated: CASSPQSGGSTEAFF.

The J gene is TRBJ1-2, the V gene TRBV10-3, with D possibly TRBD1 on 5 matching bases. CDR1 and CDR2 (germline): ENHRY, SYGVKD. The CDR3 length is 17 residues. V was clipped by 1 base and J by 6 bases, with 21 bases between them. In DNA, the CDR3 is TGTGCCATCAGTGAGTTGGACACACGGACCCTTATTGATGGCTACACCTTC. It yields the protein CAISELDTRTLIDGYTF.

This clone was picked up one time. The genes are TRBV28 and TRBJ2-1, with TRBD2 matching 8 bases. The germline CDR1 and CDR2 sequences are MDHEN and SYDVKM. The CDR3 covers 15 residues. The V segment lost 5 bases and the J segment 15 bases; nucleotides outside the gene matches: 18. CDR3 in DNA: TGTGCCAGCAGTCCCACTACTAGCGGATCAGCAGGAATGTTCTTC. Its translation: CASSPTTSGSAGMFF.

This sequence joins TRBV7-2 and TRBJ1-1; 7 bases are shared with TRBD1. Germline lookup yields CDR1 SGHTA and CDR2 FQGNSA. V was clipped by 3 bases and J by 2 bases; unmatched bases: 3. The CDR3 is 14 amino acids. For the CDR3, the DNA is TGTGCCAGCAGCTTCCGGGACAGAAACACTGAAGCTTTCTTT. Its protein product is CASSFRDRNTEAFF.

The sample holds a few counts of this clone. The chain recombines TRBV28 with TRBJ1-2; a weak D match, TRBD1 (5 bases). Trimming removed 7 bases from V and 10 bases from J, with 19 bases in between. Germline-derived CDR1 and CDR2 are MDHEN and SYDVKM. This CDR3 is built from 13 residues. In DNA form, the CDR3 reads TGTGCCAGCAATGGGCCAGGGTGGGAAGACTACACCTTC. It encodes CASNGPGWEDYTF.

This chain uses TRBV19 with TRBJ2-7; TRBD1 aligns across 9 bases. CDR1 LNHDA and CDR2 SQIVND come from the germline V gene (reference sequence). The CDR3 runs to 14 residues. Trimming took 3 bases from V and 3 from J; bases not matched to a gene: 3. The CDR3 DNA reads as TGTGCCAGTAGTATTCGGGACAGGGTCTACGAGCAGTACTTC. Translating gives CASSIRDRVYEQYF.

The J gene is TRBJ1-2, the V gene TRBV9; the match to TRBD1 covers 9 bases. This CDR3 has 15 amino acids. Germline V gene data show CDR1 as SGDLS and CDR2 as YYNGEE. V shed 0 bases and J 7 bases; nucleotides not matched to a gene: 7. The DNA of the CDR3 is TGTGCCAGCAGCGTAGAGGGACAGGGATGGAGTGGCTACACCTTC. Amino acid sequence: CASSVEGQGWSGYTF.

J is TRBJ2-5 and V is TRBV6-1; 8 bases line up with TRBD2. The germline V gene has CDR1 MNHNS and CDR2 SASEGT. Trimming removed 4 bases from V and 5 bases from J; junction bases left unmatched: 6. This CDR3 region has 14 residues. The CDR3 nucleotides read TGTGCCAGCAGTGGTCAGCGGGGGATGGAGACCCAGTACTTC. Its translation is CASSGQRGMETQYF.

This chain joins TRBV4-1 and TRBJ2-1, with 11 bases that match TRBD2. Germline V lookup: CDR1 MGHRA, CDR2 YSYEKL. Trimming took 2 bases from V and 2 from J; bases not matched to a gene: 5. This CDR3 has 17 amino acids. CDR3 nucleotides: TGCGCCAGCAGCCAATCGGCGGGACTAGCGGCCTACAATGAGCAGTTCTTC. The encoded protein is CASSQSAGLAAYNEQFF.

The chain uses TRBV28 and TRBJ2-7, with 12 bases identical to TRBD2. The ends lost 5 bases at V and 2 bases at J; junction bases unmatched: 4. From germline, CDR1 is MDHEN and CDR2 SYDVKM. This CDR3 has 15 amino acids. The CDR3 DNA follows: TGTGCCAGCAGTACCCGGACTAGCGGGGCCTACGAGCAGTACTTC. Its protein product is CASSTRTSGAYEQYF.

V is TRBV2 and J is TRBJ2-1; tentative D call: TRBD2 (5 bases). The CDR3 consists of 17 residues. Germline values: CDR1 SNHLY, CDR2 FYNNEI. Trimming stripped 5 bases from V and 12 bases from J, with 29 bases between. DNA of the CDR3: TGTGCCAGCAGTCCTCAATGGAAGGCTCTTGGAGGTGTAGTGCAGTTCTTC. Translation gives CASSPQWKALGGVVQFF.

V usage is TRBV28 and J usage is TRBJ2-7; 12 bases align to TRBD2. The CDR3 covers 16 residues. CDR1 is MDHEN, CDR2 SYDVKM, per germline. V shed 6 bases and J 7 bases; nucleotides not matched to a gene: 13. This CDR3 reads CASRTLAGGPLGEQYF. The CDR3 nucleotides read TGTGCCAGCAGGACACTAGCGGGAGGCCCCTTAGGAGAGCAGTACTTC.

This rearrangement joins TRBV27 to TRBJ2-1, with D tentatively TRBD2 (5 bases). V lost 1 base and J 0 bases, leaving 7 bases between the germline ends. Germline V CDR1 and CDR2: MNHEY, SMNVEV (reference sequence). CDR3 size: 15 residues. CDR3 protein: CASSLWSGSYNEQFF. CDR3 DNA sequence: TGTGCCAGCAGTTTATGGAGCGGCTCCTACAATGAGCAGTTCTTC.

The chain uses TRBV7-9 and TRBJ2-3; 9 nucleotides match TRBD2. The germline V gene encodes CDR1 SEHNR and CDR2 FQNEAQ (reference sequence). The CDR3 is 13 residues long. The J segment lost 8 bases and the V segment lost 4 bases, leaving 4 bases of the junction unmatched. CDR3 residues: CASSSGAGGTQYF. CDR3 coding DNA: TGTGCCAGCAGCTCGGGAGCGGGGGGTACGCAGTATTTT.

The chain is built from TRBV9 and TRBJ2-5; D is unresolved. V was shortened by 4 bases and J by 3 bases, with 7 bases between the two germline ends. The CDR3 loop spans 12 amino acids. Germline CDR1 is SGDLS and CDR2 is YYNGEE. This CDR3 is CASSLTEETQYF. The CDR3 DNA is TGTGCCAGCAGCCTAACCGAAGAGACCCAGTACTTC.

This chain connects TRBV9 to TRBJ2-3, with 15 bases fitting TRBD2. Unmatched junction bases numbered 15, after V lost 0 bases and J lost 4 bases. The germline gives CDR1 SGDLS, CDR2 YYNGEE. This CDR3 contains 21 residues. CDR3 DNA sequence: TGTGCCAGCAGCGTAGAATCCTCCTTCGGACTAGCGGGAGGGGTCGCAGATACGCAGTATTTT. It specifies CASSVESSFGLAGGVADTQYF.

V and J are TRBV28 and TRBJ2-5; possible D gene TRBD1, 6 bases. V was pared by 6 bases and J by 7 bases, with 18 bases between. This CDR3 is 14 amino acids long. CDR1 and CDR2 from the germline V gene are MDHEN and SYDVKM. The CDR3 spells CASRAGGGPRTQYF. DNA of the CDR3: TGTGCCAGCAGAGCCGGTGGGGGCCCGAGGACCCAGTACTTC.

The chain employs TRBV7-2 and TRBJ2-5; tentatively, D is TRBD2 (7 bases). Trimming shortened V by 1 base and J by 5 bases, and 14 bases separated the two germline ends. This CDR3 has 15 amino acids. Germline V CDR1 and CDR2: SGHTA, FQGNSA. The CDR3, as DNA: TGTGCCAGCAGCTTAGACGGGGGGCGCCGGGAGACCCAGTACTTC. It codes for CASSLDGGRRETQYF.

This chain joins TRBV6-5 and TRBJ1-2, with 12 bases that match TRBD1. CDR3 length: 13 amino acids. CDR1 is MNHEY and CDR2 is SVGAGI in the germline V gene. The trim removed 11 bases at V and 4 bases at J, leaving 5 bases unmatched. As DNA, the CDR3 is TGTGCCGCCTCGGGACAGGGGGCCTATGGCTACACCTTC. Encoded protein: CAASGQGAYGYTF.

This chain links TRBV7-8 with TRBJ1-2; 10 bases map to TRBD1. The ends lost 3 bases at V and 7 bases at J; junction bases unmatched: 5. Germline CDR1 SGHVS, CDR2 FQNEAQ. CDR3 length: 14 residues. The DNA of the CDR3 is TGTGCCAGCAGCTTCCTAGACAGGGGGCTTGGCTACACCTTC. Amino acid sequence: CASSFLDRGLGYTF.